These 17 T cell receptor beta chains were all obtained from the same sample, sequenced in a study of T-cell memory formation after mild COVID-19. TCRdb processed the 5' RACE reads anew with MiXCR; each CDR3 protein has one entry. Counted here are fewer than 650,000 distinct CDR3 sequences, roughly 20% occurring once; the ten biggest clones make up roughly 8.1%. Specimen: PBMCs or a T cell subset sorted from them (not recorded which). The receptors here all came from an adult woman who had mild COVID-19 (a few samples of this study predate the infection). Cell type and time point are not known.

This chain links TRBV3-1 with TRBJ2-7; 10 nucleotides line up with TRBD2. CDR1 is LGHDT, CDR2 YNNKEL, per germline (reference sequence). The trim removed 3 bases at V and 1 base at J, leaving 6 bases unmatched. This CDR3 contains 16 residues. The CDR3 loop is CASSHGTSVVSYEQYF. Written as DNA, the CDR3 is TGTGCCAGCAGCCACGGGACTAGCGTCGTATCCTACGAGCAGTACTTC.

There are a few counts of this clonotype. The chain is built from TRBV20-1 and TRBJ2-5, with 11 nucleotides matching TRBD2. The germline CDR1 and CDR2 sequences are DFQATT and SNEGSKA (reference sequence). The CDR3 consists of 15 residues. V shed 0 bases and J 2 bases; nucleotides not matched to a gene: 2. The CDR3 spells CSARELAGAQETQYF. The CDR3 DNA follows: TGCAGTGCTAGAGAACTAGCGGGAGCACAAGAGACCCAGTACTTC.

The rearrangement links TRBV13 to TRBJ1-1; 11 bases agree with TRBD1. From germline, CDR1 is PRHDT and CDR2 FYEKMQ (reference sequence). The V segment lost 5 bases and the J segment 5 bases; nucleotides outside the gene matches: 7. CDR3 length: 15 amino acids. The DNA of the CDR3 is TGTGCCAGCAGCCCAAGGGGGACAGGGGGTACTGAAGCTTTCTTT. Its protein product is CASSPRGTGGTEAFF.

The chain carries TRBV7-3 and TRBJ2-1; D is perhaps TRBD1 or TRBD2 (5 bases each). V was pared by 8 bases and J by 6 bases, with 14 bases between. Germline CDR1 is SGHTA and CDR2 is FQGTGA. CDR3 length equals 13 residues. In nucleotides, the CDR3 is TGTGCCAGCGGACGGGGCCGTGGCAATGAGCAGTTCTTC. Its protein product is CASGRGRGNEQFF. The variable domain in full, completed from reference TRBV7-3 and TRBJ2-1, reads GAGVSQTPSNKVTEKGKYVELRCDPISGHTALYWYRQSLGQGPEFLIYFQGTGAADDSGLPNDRFFAVRPEGSVSTLKIQRTERGDSAVYLCASGRGRGNEQFFGPGTRLTVL.

The table lists this clonotype with a few counts. This chain uses TRBV6-4 with TRBJ2-2; 9 bases line up with TRBD1. Germline CDR1 reads MRHNA; CDR2 reads SNTAGT. V was pared by 2 bases and J by 6 bases, with 4 bases of the junction left unmatched. The CDR3 consists of 15 residues. The CDR3: CASSDQRQGAGELFF. The CDR3 coding sequence is TGTGCCAGCAGTGACCAACGACAGGGGGCCGGGGAGCTGTTTTTT.

The genes are TRBV5-4 and TRBJ2-7, with TRBD1 matching over 7 bases. The CDR3 loop spans 16 amino acids. Germline loops: CDR1 SGHNT, CDR2 YYREEE (reference sequence). Trimming removed 4 bases from V and 0 bases from J; junction bases left unmatched: 10. In DNA form, the CDR3 reads TGTGCCAGCAGCCTGTTGTGGGACAGTGGCTCCTACGAGCAGTACTTC. Its protein product is CASSLLWDSGSYEQYF.

The chain combines TRBV12-3 or TRBV12-4 with TRBJ1-2; D uncertain. V was cut by 5 bases and J by 4 bases, with 14 bases left in between. CDR3 size: 14 residues. CDR3 nucleotides: TGTGCCAGCAGTCTACCGGACGGATTCTATGGCTACACCTTC. Translation gives CASSLPDGFYGYTF.

The CDR3 protein is CASSSFSGKIDTQYF. The CDR3 nucleotides are TGTGCCAGCAGCTCCTTTAGCGGGAAGATAGATACGCAGTATTTT. The V and J genes are TRBV7-9 and TRBJ2-3, with TRBD2 identical over 8 bases. V lost 4 bases to trimming and J lost 5 bases; unmatched junction nucleotides: 8. CDR1 and CDR2 (germline): SEHNR, FQNEAQ (reference sequence). The CDR3 has 15 amino acids.

This clonotype has just a few counts. The chain is built from TRBV20-1 and TRBJ2-5, with D maybe TRBD2 (6 bases). Germline V gene data show CDR1 as DFQATT and CDR2 as SNEGSKA (reference sequence). The CDR3 is made up of 15 amino acids. V lost 0 bases and J 1 base, leaving 12 bases between the germline ends. The CDR3 DNA sequence: TGCAGTGCTAGAGATAAGCTAGCGTTCCAAGAGACCCAGTACTTC. It specifies CSARDKLAFQETQYF.

J is TRBJ2-6 and V is TRBV3-1, with D unclear. Between the trimmed V and J ends, which lost 1 base and 0 bases, there was a span of 4 bases. This CDR3 has 15 residues. CDR1 and CDR2 (germline): LGHDT, YNNKEL (reference sequence). CDR3 loop: CASSQGVSGANVLTF. CDR3 bases: TGTGCCAGCAGCCAAGGCGTCTCTGGGGCCAACGTCCTGACTTTC.

This clonotype was seen a handful of times. The V gene is TRBV5-6, the J gene TRBJ2-7, with D perhaps TRBD1 (5 bases). The CDR3 contains 15 residues. V dropped 4 bases and J dropped 3 bases, with 17 bases sitting between them. The germline V gene encodes CDR1 SGHDT and CDR2 YYEEEE. The CDR3 nucleotides are TGTGCCAGCAGCCCGGGTCAGGGATCTGGCTACGAGCAGTACTTC. Translation gives CASSPGQGSGYEQYF. The full variable domain, its missing parts supplied by reference TRBV5-6 and TRBJ2-7, is DAGVTQSPTHLIKTRGQQVTLRCSPKSGHDTVSWYQQALGQGPQFIFQYYEEEERQRGNFPDRFSGHQFPNYSSELNVNALLLGDSALYLCASSPGQGSGYEQYFGPGTRLTVT.

Regarding this clonotype: The CDR3 end shows no conserved phenylalanine or tryptophan, and so a read error is likely. The DNA is omitted, as the CDR3 cannot be located on it reliably, and the CDR3 follows TCRdb's listing. This chain joins TRBV4-1 and TRBJ1-4; the table's D gene call, TRBD1, was not cross checked with the DNA. The CDR3 is 11 residues long, ends included. Germline CDR1 and CDR2: MGHRA and YSYEKL. The CDR3 protein is CASSQGREFLL.

This chain joins TRBV12-3 or TRBV12-4 and TRBJ2-1; D is uncertain. Trimming cost V 6 bases and J 5 bases, with 11 bases left between them. The CDR3 has 13 amino acids. The CDR3 region is CASRSRRDNEQFF. CDR3 bases: TGTGCCAGCAGGTCTAGACGAGACAATGAGCAGTTCTTC.

This clonotype was picked up a small number of times. CDR3: CASRPFRADSNQPQHF. CDR3 in DNA: TGTGCCAGCAGGCCTTTCCGGGCGGATAGCAATCAGCCCCAGCATTTT. The J gene is TRBJ1-5, the V gene TRBV27; D call uncertain. There are 16 residues in the CDR3. Germline V CDR1 and CDR2: MNHEY, SMNVEV (reference sequence). V was cut by 6 bases and J by 0 bases, with 15 bases left in between.

This clonotype was observed once. The V gene is TRBV11-1, the J gene TRBJ2-1; 12 bases map to TRBD2. CDR1 is SGHAT and CDR2 is FQDESV in the germline V gene (reference sequence). This CDR3 region has 16 residues. V shed 5 bases, J shed 8 bases, and the junction held 10 bases outside the gene matches. The CDR3 DNA follows: TGTGCCAGCAGCCAGACTAGCGGGAGAAGAGGATATGAGCAGTTCTTC. Its protein product is CASSQTSGRRGYEQFF.

This clonotype was detected only a few times. This chain links TRBV29-1 with TRBJ1-1; TRBD1 aligns across 12 bases. Germline loops: CDR1 SQVTM, CDR2 ANQGSEA. Unmatched junction bases numbered 8, after V lost 6 bases and J lost 3 bases. CDR3 length: 15 residues. CDR3 nucleotide sequence: TGCAGCGTCCCTAAGGGACAGGGGGCTTACACTGAAGCTTTCTTT. Its protein product is CSVPKGQGAYTEAFF.

V gene TRBV20-1 combines with J gene TRBJ1-2, with D uncertain. V shed 0 bases and J shed 4 bases, with 12 bases lying between them. CDR1 DFQATT and CDR2 SNEGSKA come from the germline V gene (reference sequence). The CDR3 consists of 14 residues. Here the CDR3 DNA reads TGCAGTGCTAGAGATCGTTGGATCCTCTATGGCTACACCTTC. Translation gives CSARDRWILYGYTF.